Listed below are T cell receptor beta chains from one sample, sequenced in a study of T cells expressing NK-cell markers. From its re-call of the 5' RACE reads, TCRdb lists each CDR3 protein once, without DNA. The table counts about 460,000 distinct CDR3 sequences; over 1.3% lies in the top ten. The specimen was blood T cells: a sorted CD56 or NKG2C T cell subset, CD4+ or CD8+ T cells, or bulk PBMC T cells (not recorded which). These receptors were collected from a woman between 45 and 60 years old in good health. CDR3s include the opening cysteine and the closing phenylalanine or tryptophan.

v_gene	j_gene	CDR3aa
TRBV10-3	TRBJ2-1	CAIKLGQTGNEQFF
TRBV7-9	TRBJ1-1	CASSPQILNTEAFF
TRBV20-1	TRBJ1-5	CSARSGTGPYSNQPQHF
TRBV2	TRBJ1-6	CASSEVQGGTPLHF
TRBV7-8	TRBJ2-7	CASSLQTVYEQYF
TRBV6-6	TRBJ1-1	CASSYGRGRNTEAFF
TRBV10-3	TRBJ2-2	CAISNTVVGELFF
TRBV7-9	TRBJ2-5	CASIPGGKGETQYF
TRBV15	TRBJ2-5	CATSRTGLFQETQYF
TRBV7-9	TRBJ2-5	CASSLLTGETQYF
TRBV6-1	TRBJ1-5	CASIKGMKEPQHF
TRBV5-5	TRBJ2-1	CASSPRLAGEDEQFF
TRBV12-3/TRBV12-4	TRBJ1-2	CASSLARFGYTF
TRBV7-9	TRBJ2-7	CASSAIQGSHEQYF
TRBV12-3/TRBV12-4	TRBJ1-1	CASSRTTVSGAFF
TRBV15	TRBJ2-1	CATSKWDSRSRNEQFF
TRBV5-6	TRBJ1-5	CASSFSLVSQPQHF
TRBV6-2/TRBV6-3	TRBJ2-7	CASRLGLGEQYF
TRBV11-2	TRBJ2-2	CASSLTRGNTGELFF
TRBV5-1	TRBJ2-3	CASSRSSARSDTQYF
TRBV7-8	TRBJ2-1	CASKAGPLFYNEQFF
TRBV9	TRBJ2-1	CASSVEGTVSEQFF
TRBV11-2	TRBJ2-2	CASSSTSGELFF